This is a list of T cell receptor beta chains from one sample in a study of early T cells in non-severe SARS-CoV-2 infection. TCRdb itself ran the 5' RACE reads through MiXCR, one entry per CDR3 protein. The table records some 96,000 distinct CDR3 sequences, approximately 10% of them present only once. The sample was whole blood, taken at baseline. The receptors shown here come from an adult who was a healthcare worker with PCR-confirmed SARS-CoV-2 infection or an uninfected control (not recorded which). CDR3s include the opening cysteine and the closing phenylalanine or tryptophan. Fields, in order: D gene, clone size, V gene, J gene, CDR3 DNA, CDR3 protein. The D gene is left open where the match is weak. Size tells how often a clone was seen (once, few, many) or the class of an expanded clone, and some rows leave it out.

d_gene: -
abundance: many
v_gene: TRBV12-3/TRBV12-4
j_gene: TRBJ2-7
CDR3nt: TGTGCCAGCAGTTTAGCCCTTGATGAGCAGTACTTC
CDR3aa: CASSLALDEQYF

d_gene: -
abundance: few
v_gene: TRBV20-1
j_gene: TRBJ2-5
CDR3nt: TGCAGTGCTAGAGGCACTGGCGGGGAGACCCAGTACTTC
CDR3aa: CSARGTGGETQYF

d_gene: -
abundance: few
v_gene: TRBV20-1
j_gene: TRBJ2-7
CDR3nt: -
CDR3aa: CSARLPIGTTPSIEQYFVRIEQYF

d_gene: -
abundance: -
v_gene: TRBV6-2/TRBV6-3
j_gene: TRBJ2-7
CDR3nt: TGTGCCAGCTCCCCCAAAGCAGGGAGCTCCTACGAGCAGTACTTC
CDR3aa: CASSPKAGSSYEQYF

d_gene: TRBD1
abundance: -
v_gene: TRBV24-1
j_gene: TRBJ2-3
CDR3nt: TGTGCCACCGGGACAGACACAGATACGCAGTATTTT
CDR3aa: CATGTDTDTQYF

d_gene: TRBD2
abundance: many
v_gene: TRBV10-2
j_gene: TRBJ2-5
CDR3nt: TGCGCCAGCAGTTCCATGGGAACGGGAGGACAAGAGACCCAGTACTTC
CDR3aa: CASSSMGTGGQETQYF

d_gene: TRBD2
abundance: few
v_gene: TRBV3-1
j_gene: TRBJ2-3
CDR3nt: TGTGCCAGCAGCCAAGCTCTTGTAGCGGGAGGGCCCGGGCGAAGTACGCAGTATTTT
CDR3aa: CASSQALVAGGPGRSTQYF

d_gene: TRBD1
abundance: -
v_gene: TRBV6-2/TRBV6-3
j_gene: TRBJ2-7
CDR3nt: TGTGCCAGCAGTTACCCACGCTCGACAGGGGGAAGTGACGAGCAGTACTTC
CDR3aa: CASSYPRSTGGSDEQYF

d_gene: -
abundance: many
v_gene: TRBV20-1
j_gene: TRBJ1-2
CDR3nt: TGCAGTGCTAGCATAGGGCAGGGAGGTGGCTACACCTTC
CDR3aa: CSASIGQGGGYTF

d_gene: TRBD1
abundance: -
v_gene: TRBV29-1
j_gene: TRBJ2-7
CDR3nt: TGCAGCGTTGTCGGGACAGGGTCCTACGAGCAGTACTTC
CDR3aa: CSVVGTGSYEQYF

d_gene: TRBD1
abundance: many
v_gene: TRBV7-3
j_gene: TRBJ1-6
CDR3nt: TGTGCCAGCAGCCAAGGGGGCGCGGATAATTCACCCCTCCACTTT
CDR3aa: CASSQGGADNSPLHF

d_gene: TRBD2
abundance: -
v_gene: TRBV18
j_gene: TRBJ2-1
CDR3nt: TGTGCCAGCTCACCACCGAACGGGAGGGCCAGGAATGAGCAGTTCTTC
CDR3aa: CASSPPNGRARNEQFF

d_gene: TRBD1
abundance: few
v_gene: TRBV6-6
j_gene: TRBJ1-2
CDR3nt: TGTGCCAGCAGCCCCCGGGACAGACCTTCCGCCCATGGCTACACCTTC
CDR3aa: CASSPRDRPSAHGYTF

d_gene: -
abundance: many
v_gene: TRBV19
j_gene: TRBJ2-6
CDR3nt: TGTGCCAGTAGTGCGACACATAGCTCTGGGGCCAACGTCCTGACTTTC
CDR3aa: CASSATHSSGANVLTF

d_gene: -
abundance: few
v_gene: TRBV12-3/TRBV12-4
j_gene: TRBJ2-2
CDR3nt: TGTGCCAGCAGTTTATTGAGGGGGGACACCGGGGAGCTGTTTTTT
CDR3aa: CASSLLRGDTGELFF

d_gene: TRBD2
abundance: -
v_gene: TRBV6-1
j_gene: TRBJ2-3
CDR3nt: TGTGCCAGCAGTGAATCACGCGGGAGGCTGGCAGATACGCAGTATTTT
CDR3aa: CASSESRGRLADTQYF

d_gene: -
abundance: many
v_gene: TRBV3-1
j_gene: TRBJ2-7
CDR3nt: TGTGCCAGCAGCCGTACTACAGGGACTCGCGAGCAGTACTTC
CDR3aa: CASSRTTGTREQYF

d_gene: -
abundance: few
v_gene: TRBV6-2/TRBV6-3
j_gene: TRBJ1-2
CDR3nt: TGTGCCAGCACCCTCACAGGGTATGGCTACACCTTC
CDR3aa: CASTLTGYGYTF

d_gene: TRBD1
abundance: -
v_gene: TRBV12-3/TRBV12-4
j_gene: TRBJ2-7
CDR3nt: TGTGCCAGCAGTTTAATCCGTGGACAGGGGCCTAGGGAGCAGTACTTC
CDR3aa: CASSLIRGQGPREQYF

d_gene: TRBD2
abundance: -
v_gene: TRBV30
j_gene: TRBJ2-4
CDR3nt: TGTGCCTGGAGTGTATCTGGCGGGAGGGCAAGGTACTTC
CDR3aa: CAWSVSGGRARYF

d_gene: TRBD2
abundance: few
v_gene: TRBV4-3
j_gene: TRBJ2-7
CDR3nt: TGCGCCAGCAGCCATGCGGGAGGGCCTTACGAGCAGTACTTC
CDR3aa: CASSHAGGPYEQYF

d_gene: -
abundance: -
v_gene: TRBV7-8
j_gene: TRBJ2-3
CDR3nt: TGTGCCAGCAGCTCCAGACAGGTTGCGACAGATACGCAGTATTTT
CDR3aa: CASSSRQVATDTQYF

d_gene: -
abundance: -
v_gene: TRBV10-1
j_gene: TRBJ1-5
CDR3nt: TGCGCCAGCAGTGAGTGGGTTGGGCAGCCCCAGCATTTT
CDR3aa: CASSEWVGQPQHF

d_gene: -
abundance: -
v_gene: TRBV4-3
j_gene: TRBJ2-3
CDR3nt: TGCGCCAGCAGCCAAGAAAGGAGGGTGCTGTATTTT
CDR3aa: CASSQERRVLYF

d_gene: -
abundance: many
v_gene: TRBV6-1
j_gene: TRBJ1-5
CDR3nt: TGTGCCAGCAGCCGAGGAACCTTGGCCCAGCATTTT
CDR3aa: CASSRGTLAQHF

d_gene: -
abundance: -
v_gene: TRBV7-2
j_gene: TRBJ1-5
CDR3nt: TGTGCCAGCAGCTTGCCAGGGTACAATCAGCCCCAGCATTTT
CDR3aa: CASSLPGYNQPQHF

d_gene: TRBD1
abundance: few
v_gene: TRBV27
j_gene: TRBJ1-6
CDR3nt: TGTGCCACTACACAGGGGAGTTCGGATTCACCCCTCCACTTT
CDR3aa: CATTQGSSDSPLHF

d_gene: TRBD2
abundance: -
v_gene: TRBV20-1
j_gene: TRBJ2-1
CDR3nt: TGCAGTGCTAGAGATTGGCGCGGGGGGGCCACTGAGCAGTTCTTC
CDR3aa: CSARDWRGGATEQFF

d_gene: TRBD1
abundance: few
v_gene: TRBV20-1
j_gene: TRBJ2-1
CDR3nt: TGCAGTGCTAGAGATCAAAGGGGGCTTAATGAGCAGTTCTTC
CDR3aa: CSARDQRGLNEQFF

d_gene: -
abundance: -
v_gene: TRBV24-1
j_gene: TRBJ1-2
CDR3nt: TGTGCCACCAGTGACCCGACAAACTATGGCTACACCTTC
CDR3aa: CATSDPTNYGYTF

d_gene: TRBD2
abundance: few
v_gene: TRBV7-2
j_gene: TRBJ2-5
CDR3nt: TGTGCCAGCAGCCCGGGACTAGCGGGAGTGGTGGAGACCCAGTACTTC
CDR3aa: CASSPGLAGVVETQYF

d_gene: -
abundance: -
v_gene: TRBV3-1
j_gene: TRBJ2-1
CDR3nt: TGTGCCAGCAGCCAAGGATCCCATGAGCAGTTCTTC
CDR3aa: CASSQGSHEQFF

d_gene: TRBD2
abundance: -
v_gene: TRBV28
j_gene: TRBJ2-7
CDR3nt: TGTGCCAGCAGGGATAGCGGGAGGAGGTACGAGCAGTACTTC
CDR3aa: CASRDSGRRYEQYF

d_gene: -
abundance: few
v_gene: TRBV25-1
j_gene: TRBJ2-7
CDR3nt: TGTGCCAGCAGTGGACCCACAAGCTACGAGCAGTACTTC
CDR3aa: CASSGPTSYEQYF

d_gene: -
abundance: few
v_gene: TRBV6-6
j_gene: TRBJ1-5
CDR3nt: TGTGCCAGCAGTTCGTTGGGAAACAATCAGCCCCAGCATTTT
CDR3aa: CASSSLGNNQPQHF

d_gene: -
abundance: -
v_gene: TRBV14
j_gene: TRBJ2-7
CDR3nt: TGTGCCAGCAGCCAGCATGGATTCTCCTACGAGCAGTACTTC
CDR3aa: CASSQHGFSYEQYF

d_gene: TRBD2
abundance: many
v_gene: TRBV6-6
j_gene: TRBJ2-3
CDR3nt: TGTGCCAGCAGTCCGACTAGCGGGGCCGTCACAGATACGCAGTATTTT
CDR3aa: CASSPTSGAVTDTQYF

d_gene: TRBD2
abundance: -
v_gene: TRBV3-1
j_gene: TRBJ2-1
CDR3nt: TGTGCCAGCAGCCAAGAGGCTAGCGGCGGTGAGCAGTTCTTC
CDR3aa: CASSQEASGGEQFF

d_gene: TRBD2
abundance: few
v_gene: TRBV20-1
j_gene: TRBJ2-3
CDR3nt: TGCAGTGCGGATCTAGCGGGAGGGCCCGAAGATTTCACAGATACGCAGTATTTT
CDR3aa: CSADLAGGPEDFTDTQYF

d_gene: TRBD1
abundance: -
v_gene: TRBV7-6
j_gene: TRBJ2-1
CDR3nt: TGTGCCAGCAGCAAATCCACCGGGACAGCACTCAATGAGCAGTTCTTC
CDR3aa: CASSKSTGTALNEQFF

d_gene: TRBD1
abundance: few
v_gene: TRBV27
j_gene: TRBJ2-7
CDR3nt: TGTGCCAGCAGCCCCGGACAGGCCGTCTACGAGCAGTACTTC
CDR3aa: CASSPGQAVYEQYF

d_gene: -
abundance: -
v_gene: TRBV7-2
j_gene: TRBJ2-1
CDR3nt: TGTGCCAGCAGCTTATCAGCCGCGCCCCTGGATGAGCAGTTCTTC
CDR3aa: CASSLSAAPLDEQFF

d_gene: TRBD2
abundance: many
v_gene: TRBV3-1
j_gene: TRBJ2-1
CDR3nt: TGTGCCAGCAGCCGAAGGACTAGCGGGGGAGCCGTCTACAATGAGCAGTTCTTC
CDR3aa: CASSRRTSGGAVYNEQFF